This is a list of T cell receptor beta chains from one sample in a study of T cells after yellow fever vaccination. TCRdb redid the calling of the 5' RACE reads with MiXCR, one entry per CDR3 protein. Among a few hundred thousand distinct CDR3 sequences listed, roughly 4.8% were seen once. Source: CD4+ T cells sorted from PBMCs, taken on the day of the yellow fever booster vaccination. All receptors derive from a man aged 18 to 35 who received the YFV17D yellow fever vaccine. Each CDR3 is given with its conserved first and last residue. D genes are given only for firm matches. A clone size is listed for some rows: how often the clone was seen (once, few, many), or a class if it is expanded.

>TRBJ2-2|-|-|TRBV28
CASSFAGSGELFF
TGTGCCAGCAGTTTTGCGGGATCCGGGGAGCTGTTTTTT
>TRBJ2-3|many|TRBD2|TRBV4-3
CASSQESGARTDTQYF
TGCGCCAGCAGCCAAGAAAGCGGGGCCCGCACAGATACGCAGTATTTT
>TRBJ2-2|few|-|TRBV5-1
CASSQGGTRTGELFF
TGCGCCAGCAGCCAGGGTGGGACGAGGACCGGGGAGCTGTTTTTT
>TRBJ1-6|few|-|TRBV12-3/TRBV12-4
CASSPGPYNSPLHF
TGTGCCAGCAGTCCGGGACCGTATAATTCACCCCTCCACTTT
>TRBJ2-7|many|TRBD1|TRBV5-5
CASSLLGQGSSYEQYF
TGTGCCAGCAGCTTGTTAGGACAGGGCAGCTCCTACGAGCAGTACTTC
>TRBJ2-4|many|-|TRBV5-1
CASSLGNDVAKNIQYF
TGCGCCAGCAGCTTGGGAAATGACGTAGCCAAAAACATTCAGTACTTC
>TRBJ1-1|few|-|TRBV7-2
CASTLGGLTEAFF
TGTGCCAGCACCCTCGGGGGGCTCACTGAAGCTTTCTTT
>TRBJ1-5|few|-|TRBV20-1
CSARESINQPQHF
TGCAGTGCTAGAGAGTCGATTAATCAGCCCCAGCATTTT
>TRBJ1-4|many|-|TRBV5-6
CASSLVAEKLFF
TGTGCCAGCAGCTTGGTGGCTGAAAAACTGTTTTTT
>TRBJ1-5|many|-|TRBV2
CASSPNSQGLGHF
TGTGCCAGCAGCCCGAATTCTCAGGGGTTGGGGCATTTT
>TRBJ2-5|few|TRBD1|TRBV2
CASSGNRGGETQYF
TGTGCCAGCAGTGGTAACAGGGGTGGGGAGACCCAGTACTTC
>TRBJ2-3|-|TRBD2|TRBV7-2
CASSLGIAGGLDTQYF
TGTGCCAGCAGCTTAGGGATAGCGGGGGGGTTAGATACGCAGTATTTT
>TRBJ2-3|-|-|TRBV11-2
CASSRPPGGGPDTQYF
TGTGCCAGCAGCCGCCCCCCAGGGGGGGGGCCAGATACGCAGTATTTT
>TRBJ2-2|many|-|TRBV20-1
CSASGGASAPGELFF
TGCAGTGCCTCTGGGGGGGCGTCAGCTCCCGGGGAGCTGTTTTTT
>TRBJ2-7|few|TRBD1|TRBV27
CASSSRPGQGYEQYF
TGTGCCAGCAGTTCTCGTCCGGGACAGGGCTACGAGCAGTACTTC
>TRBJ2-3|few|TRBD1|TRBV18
CASSHRTGGGTDTQYF
TGTGCCAGCTCACACCGGACAGGGGGTGGCACAGATACGCAGTATTTT
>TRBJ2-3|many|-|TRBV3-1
CASSQGSFRGTDTQYF
TGTGCCAGCAGCCAAGGATCGTTTCGGGGCACAGATACGCAGTATTTT
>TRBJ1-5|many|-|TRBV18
CASSRGRDQPQHF
TGTGCCAGCTCCAGAGGACGGGATCAGCCCCAGCATTTT
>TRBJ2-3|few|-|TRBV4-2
CASSQDRAGSTDTQYF
TGTGCCAGCAGCCAAGATCGTGCGGGTAGCACAGATACGCAGTATTTT
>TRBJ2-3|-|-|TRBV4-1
CASSQGPNTDTQYF
TGCGCCAGCAGCCAAGGGCCGAACACAGATACGCAGTATTTT
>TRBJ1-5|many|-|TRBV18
CASSPPGAVDQPQHF
TGTGCCAGCTCACCTCCAGGGGCGGTTGATCAGCCCCAGCATTTT
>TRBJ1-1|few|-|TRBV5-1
CASSLNGGGGTEAFF
TGCGCCAGCAGCTTGAATGGGGGCGGAGGCACTGAAGCTTTCTTT
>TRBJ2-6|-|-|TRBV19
CASSIDLGRVGIPGANVLTF
TGTGCCAGTAGTATAGATTTAGGCAGGGTAGGAATCCCTGGGGCCAACGTCCTGACTTTC
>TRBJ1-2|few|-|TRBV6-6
CASSTSVGIERQSYGYTF
TGTGCCAGCAGTACTTCAGTCGGTATAGAAAGGCAAAGCTATGGCTACACCTTC
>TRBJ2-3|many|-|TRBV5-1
CASSLAIHSDPATDTQYF
TGCGCCAGCAGCTTGGCCATTCACTCCGACCCAGCCACAGATACGCAGTATTTT
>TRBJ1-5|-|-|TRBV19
CASSAQGPQPQHF
TGTGCCAGTAGTGCTCAGGGTCCCCAGCCCCAGCATTTT